This is a list of T cell receptor beta chains from one sample in a study of cytomegalovirus exposure and HLA in healthy donors. Some clones are missing from TCRdb's copy, which holds only in-frame ones; the method was immunoSEQ multiplex PCR. The sample records around 50,000 clones, roughly 93% being singletons. The sample taken for sequencing was PBMCs. These receptors were obtained from a woman between 18 and 30 years old in good health and CMV-seronegative. CDR3s include the opening cysteine and the closing phenylalanine or tryptophan. A D gene is named only where the DNA matches it firmly. Size values are once, few and many counts, or a class for expanded clones, and some rows have none.

V gene,CDR3 length,J gene,clone size,D gene,CDR3 DNA,CDR3 protein
TRBV10-3,13,TRBJ2-5,NA,NA,TGTGCCATCAGTGATTCCTCTCTAGAGGGCCAGTACTTC,CAISDSSLEGQYF
TRBV4-1,20,TRBJ2-1,NA,TRBD2,TGCGCCAGCAGCCCAGGACCGGGACTAGCGGGGGGAAGCTCCTACAATGAGCAGTTCTTC,CASSPGPGLAGGSSYNEQFF
TRBV27,14,TRBJ1-2,NA,NA,TGTGCCAGCAGTTTATCTCGGTTAACCTATGGCTACACCTTC,CASSLSRLTYGYTF
TRBV10-3,14,TRBJ2-1,NA,NA,TGTGCCACAGGACAAGGGGATTCCTACAATGAGCAGTTCTTC,CATGQGDSYNEQFF
TRBV6-5,16,TRBJ2-1,NA,TRBD2,TGTGCCAGCAGTTACTCGCCGGGAGGAGGTCTCAATGAGCAGTTCTTC,CASSYSPGGGLNEQFF
TRBV4-3,15,TRBJ1-2,NA,NA,TGCGCCAGCAGCCCCCAGACAGCCCTACCCTTTGGCTACACCTTC,CASSPQTALPFGYTF
TRBV5-1,14,TRBJ1-1,once,TRBD1,TGCGCCAGCAGCCTGGACAGGCTAGGCACTGAAGCTTTCTTT,CASSLDRLGTEAFF
TRBV7-9,15,TRBJ2-1,NA,NA,TGTGCCAGCAGCTTATTACAGGGTACCTACAATGAGCAGTTCTTC,CASSLLQGTYNEQFF
TRBV2,14,TRBJ2-3,NA,TRBD2,TGTGCCAGCATGTCAGGAAGGACTAGCCATACGCAGTATTTT,CASMSGRTSHTQYF
TRBV28,15,TRBJ1-1,NA,NA,TGTGCCAGCAGTCCTGGAGGGGCCATGAACACTGAAGCTTTCTTT,CASSPGGAMNTEAFF
TRBV10-3,14,TRBJ1-2,NA,NA,TGTGCCATCAGTGAGTCGAGGGATAACTATGGCTACACCTTC,CAISESRDNYGYTF
TRBV6-1,10,TRBJ2-1,once,TRBD2,TGTGCCATCCTAGCGGTTGAGCAGTTCTTC,CAILAVEQFF
TRBV5-8,15,TRBJ1-1,NA,NA,TGTGCCAGCAGCTTGGGACGGGGGTGGAACACTGAAGCTTTCTTT,CASSLGRGWNTEAFF
TRBV15,13,TRBJ2-7,NA,NA,TGTGCCACCAGCAGGAATTCTAACTCCGAGCAGTACTTC,CATSRNSNSEQYF
TRBV5-4,15,TRBJ1-3,NA,NA,TGTGCCAGCTCGCAAGGACAGCGCTCTGGAAACACCATATATTTT,CASSQGQRSGNTIYF
TRBV2,13,TRBJ2-2,NA,NA,TGTGCCAGCAGTTTTACAGGGACCGGGGAGCTGTTTTTT,CASSFTGTGELFF
TRBV6-1,15,TRBJ1-4,NA,NA,TGTGCCAGCAGTGTTGTGGGACTGCGGACCGAAAAACTGTTTTTT,CASSVVGLRTEKLFF
TRBV5-5,15,TRBJ1-2,NA,TRBD1,TGTGCCAGCAGGCAACAGGGGGATGTTCTTGATGGCTACACCTTC,CASRQQGDVLDGYTF
TRBV11-2,15,TRBJ2-7,NA,NA,TGTGCCAGCAGTTATACAGCCGACCGATCCTACGAGCAGTACTTC,CASSYTADRSYEQYF
TRBV7-6,15,TRBJ1-4,NA,NA,TGTGCCAGCAGCTCCTATACAGGGAGTAAGGAAAAACTGTTTTTT,CASSSYTGSKEKLFF
TRBV5-1,16,TRBJ2-5,NA,NA,TGCGCCAGCAGCTGGAACAAAGACCGAGCCGACTGGACCCAGTACTTC,CASSWNKDRADWTQYF
TRBV19,14,TRBJ1-2,NA,NA,TGTGCCAGTAGTATACTCAGTCCTAACTATGGCTACACCTTC,CASSILSPNYGYTF